This section outlines one T cell receptor (beta chain) sequence together with its context. Generated by immunoSEQ multiplex PCR, the TCRdb table keeps only in-frame clones and is missing some. The repertoire holds some 8,000 clones, roughly 80% seen once, with 7% to 8.5% in the top ten. Germline V gene sequence: CDR1 SNHLY, CDR2 FYNNEI. CDR3 size: 15 residues. The data are from a study of T cell repertoires in ileal Crohn's disease. The receptor was isolated from an adult with Crohn's disease. The J gene is TRBJ2-5, the V gene TRBV2; TRBD2 matches 9 bases. The DNA matches TRBJ2-7 better at its end, which makes the J call doubtful. The sequenced sample was ileal tissue. CDR3 DNA: TGTGCCAGCAGCCCCGGGACTAGCCGCACTTACGAGCAGTACTTC. It encodes CASSPGTSRTYEQYF.